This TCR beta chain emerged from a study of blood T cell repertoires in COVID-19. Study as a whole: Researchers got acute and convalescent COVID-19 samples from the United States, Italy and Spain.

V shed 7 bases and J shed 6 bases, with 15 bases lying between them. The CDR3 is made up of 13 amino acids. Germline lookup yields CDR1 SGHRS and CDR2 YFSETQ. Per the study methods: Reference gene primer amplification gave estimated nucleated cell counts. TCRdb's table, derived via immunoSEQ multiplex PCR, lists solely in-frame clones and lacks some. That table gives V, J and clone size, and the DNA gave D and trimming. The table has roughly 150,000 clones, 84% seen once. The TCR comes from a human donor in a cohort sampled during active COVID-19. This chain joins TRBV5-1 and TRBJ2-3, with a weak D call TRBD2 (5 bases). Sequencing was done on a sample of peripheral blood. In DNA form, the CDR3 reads TGCGCCAGCGGACTGCATCTGGGGGATACGCAGTATTTT. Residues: CASGLHLGDTQYF.